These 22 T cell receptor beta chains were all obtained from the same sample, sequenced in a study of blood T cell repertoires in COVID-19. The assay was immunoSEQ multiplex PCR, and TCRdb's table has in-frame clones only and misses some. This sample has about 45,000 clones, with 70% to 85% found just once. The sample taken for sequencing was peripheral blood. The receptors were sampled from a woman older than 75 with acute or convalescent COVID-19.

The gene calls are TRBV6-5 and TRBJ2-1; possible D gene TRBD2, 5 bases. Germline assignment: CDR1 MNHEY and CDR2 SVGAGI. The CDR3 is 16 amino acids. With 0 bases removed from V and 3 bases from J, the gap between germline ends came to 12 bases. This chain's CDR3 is CASSYSQRTRYNEQFF. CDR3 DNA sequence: TGTGCCAGCAGTTACTCCCAGCGGACCCGCTACAATGAGCAGTTCTTC.

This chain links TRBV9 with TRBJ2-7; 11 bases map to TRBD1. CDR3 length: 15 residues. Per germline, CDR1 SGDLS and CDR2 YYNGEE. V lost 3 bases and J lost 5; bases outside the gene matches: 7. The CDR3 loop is CASSATGQGVNEQYF. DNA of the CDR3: TGTGCCAGCAGCGCGACGGGACAGGGGGTCAACGAGCAGTACTTC.

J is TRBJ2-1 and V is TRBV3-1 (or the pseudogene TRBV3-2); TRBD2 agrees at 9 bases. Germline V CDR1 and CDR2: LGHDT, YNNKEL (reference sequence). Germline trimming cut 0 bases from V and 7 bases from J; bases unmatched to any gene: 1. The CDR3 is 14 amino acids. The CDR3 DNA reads TGTGCCAGCAGCCAAGAGGGACTAGCAAATGAGCAGTTCTTC. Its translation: CASSQEGLANEQFF.

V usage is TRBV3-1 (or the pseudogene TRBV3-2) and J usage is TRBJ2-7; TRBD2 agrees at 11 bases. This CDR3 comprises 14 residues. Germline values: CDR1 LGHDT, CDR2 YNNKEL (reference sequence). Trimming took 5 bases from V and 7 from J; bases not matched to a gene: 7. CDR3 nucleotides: TGTGCCAGCAGCGCGGGACTAGCGGTGGGGGAGCAGTACTTC. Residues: CASSAGLAVGEQYF.

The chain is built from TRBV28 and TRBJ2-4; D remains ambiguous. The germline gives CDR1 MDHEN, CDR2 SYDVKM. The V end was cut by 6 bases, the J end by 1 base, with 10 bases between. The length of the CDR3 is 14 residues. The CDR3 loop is CASRLLAAKNIQYF. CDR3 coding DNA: TGTGCCAGCAGACTGCTCGCGGCCAAAAACATTCAGTACTTC.

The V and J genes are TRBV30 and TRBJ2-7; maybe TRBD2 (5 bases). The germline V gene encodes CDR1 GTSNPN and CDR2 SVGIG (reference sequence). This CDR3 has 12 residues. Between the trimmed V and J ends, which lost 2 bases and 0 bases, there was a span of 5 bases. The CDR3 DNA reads TGTGCCTGGAGTCGGGGCTCCTACGAGCAGTACTTC. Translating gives CAWSRGSYEQYF.

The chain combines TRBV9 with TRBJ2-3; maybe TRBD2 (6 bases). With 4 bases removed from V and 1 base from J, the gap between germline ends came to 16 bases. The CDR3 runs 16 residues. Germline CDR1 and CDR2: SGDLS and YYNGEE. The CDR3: CASSLRDSPGTDTQYF. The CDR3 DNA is TGTGCCAGCAGCCTACGGGACTCGCCTGGCACAGATACGCAGTATTTT.

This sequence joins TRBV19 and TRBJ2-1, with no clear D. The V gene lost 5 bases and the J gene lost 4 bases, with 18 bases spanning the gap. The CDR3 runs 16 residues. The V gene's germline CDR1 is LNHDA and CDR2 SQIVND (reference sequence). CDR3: CASSPLDWKGYNEQFF. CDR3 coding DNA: TGTGCCAGTAGTCCTCTTGACTGGAAAGGTTACAATGAGCAGTTCTTC.

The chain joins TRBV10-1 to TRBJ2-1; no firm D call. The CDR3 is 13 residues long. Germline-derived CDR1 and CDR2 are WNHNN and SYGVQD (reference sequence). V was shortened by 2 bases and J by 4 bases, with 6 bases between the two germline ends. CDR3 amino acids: CASSEGLYNEQFF. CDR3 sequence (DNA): TGCGCCAGCAGTGAGGGGCTTTACAATGAGCAGTTCTTC.

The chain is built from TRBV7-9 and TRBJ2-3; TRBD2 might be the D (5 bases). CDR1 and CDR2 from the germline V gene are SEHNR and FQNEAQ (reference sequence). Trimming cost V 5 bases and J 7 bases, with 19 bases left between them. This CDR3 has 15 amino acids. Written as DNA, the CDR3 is TGTGCCAGCAGCCTTTCATCGGGATTTCGGAATACGCAGTATTTT. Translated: CASSLSSGFRNTQYF.

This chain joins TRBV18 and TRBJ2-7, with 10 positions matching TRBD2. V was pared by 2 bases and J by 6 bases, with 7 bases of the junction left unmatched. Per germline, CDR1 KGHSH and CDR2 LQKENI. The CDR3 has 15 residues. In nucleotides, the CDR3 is TGTGCCAGCTCACCAAACGAAGCGGGAGGGGGCGAGCAGTACTTC. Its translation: CASSPNEAGGGEQYF.

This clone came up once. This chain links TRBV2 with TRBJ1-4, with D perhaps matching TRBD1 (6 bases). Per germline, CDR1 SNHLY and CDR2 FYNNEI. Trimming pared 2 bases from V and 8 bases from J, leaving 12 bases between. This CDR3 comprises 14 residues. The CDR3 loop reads CASSENRDKEKLFF. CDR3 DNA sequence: TGTGCCAGCAGTGAAAACAGGGACAAGGAAAAACTGTTTTTT.

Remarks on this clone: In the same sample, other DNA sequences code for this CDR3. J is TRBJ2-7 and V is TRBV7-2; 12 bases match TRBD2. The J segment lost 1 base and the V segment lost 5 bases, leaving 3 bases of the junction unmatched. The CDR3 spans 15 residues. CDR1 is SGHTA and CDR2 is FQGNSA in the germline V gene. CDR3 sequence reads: CASSPLAGGSYEQYF. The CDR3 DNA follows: TGTGCCAGCAGCCCACTAGCGGGGGGATCCTACGAGCAGTACTTC.

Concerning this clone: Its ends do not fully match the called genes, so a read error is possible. This CDR3 is CASSPSTSRNSGELFF. As DNA, the CDR3 is TGTGCCAGTAGTCCTTCGACTAGCAGGAACTCCGGGGAGCTGTTTTTT. V is TRBV19 and J is TRBJ2-2, with 7 bases lining up with TRBD2. Germline V gives CDR1 LNHDA, CDR2 SQIVND (reference sequence). This CDR3 comprises 16 residues.

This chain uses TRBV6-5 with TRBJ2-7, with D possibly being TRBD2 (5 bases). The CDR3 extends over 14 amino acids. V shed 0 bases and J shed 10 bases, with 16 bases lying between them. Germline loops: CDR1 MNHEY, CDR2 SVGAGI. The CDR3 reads CASSYSMSDSKQYF. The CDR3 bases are TGTGCCAGCAGTTACTCGATGTCGGACTCTAAACAGTACTTC.

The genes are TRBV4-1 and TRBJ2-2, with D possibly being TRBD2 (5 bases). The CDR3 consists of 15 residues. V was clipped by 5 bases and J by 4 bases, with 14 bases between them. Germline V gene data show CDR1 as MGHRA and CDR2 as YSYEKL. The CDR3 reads CASSFQTTSTGELFF. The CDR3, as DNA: TGCGCCAGCAGCTTCCAGACTACCTCCACCGGGGAGCTGTTTTTT.

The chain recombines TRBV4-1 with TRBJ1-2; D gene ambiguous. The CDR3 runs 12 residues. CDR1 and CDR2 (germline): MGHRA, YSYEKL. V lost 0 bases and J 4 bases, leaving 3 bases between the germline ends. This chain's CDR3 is CASSQDSYGYTF. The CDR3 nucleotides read TGCGCCAGCAGCCAAGACAGCTATGGCTACACCTTC.

The CDR3 sequence: CASRLSATNEKLFF. DNA for the CDR3: TGCGCCAGCAGACTGTCTGCAACTAATGAAAAACTGTTTTTT. The genes are TRBV5-1 and TRBJ1-4; D ambiguous. The V gene lost 5 bases and the J gene lost 0 bases, with 8 bases spanning the gap. The length of the CDR3 is 14 residues. CDR1 is SGHRS, CDR2 YFSETQ, per germline.

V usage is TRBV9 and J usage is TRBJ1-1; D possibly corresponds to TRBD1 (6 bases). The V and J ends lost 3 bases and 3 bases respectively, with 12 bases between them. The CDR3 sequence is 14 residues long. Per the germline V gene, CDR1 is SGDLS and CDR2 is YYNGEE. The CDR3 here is CASSGPGGDTEAFF. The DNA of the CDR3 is TGTGCCAGCAGCGGTCCGGGGGGCGACACTGAAGCTTTCTTT.

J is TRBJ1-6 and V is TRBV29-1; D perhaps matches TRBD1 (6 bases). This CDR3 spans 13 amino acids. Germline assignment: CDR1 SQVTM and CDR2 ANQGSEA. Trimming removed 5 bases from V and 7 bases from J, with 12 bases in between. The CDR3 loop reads CSVQGHLNSPLHF. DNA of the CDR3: TGCAGCGTTCAGGGACATCTCAATTCACCCCTCCACTTT.

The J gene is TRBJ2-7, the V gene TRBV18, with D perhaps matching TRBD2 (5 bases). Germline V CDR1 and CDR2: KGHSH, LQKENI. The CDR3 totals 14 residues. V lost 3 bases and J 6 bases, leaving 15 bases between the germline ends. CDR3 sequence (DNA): TGTGCCAGCTCACCTACGGACTCTATGGGCGAGCAGTACTTC. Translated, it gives CASSPTDSMGEQYF.

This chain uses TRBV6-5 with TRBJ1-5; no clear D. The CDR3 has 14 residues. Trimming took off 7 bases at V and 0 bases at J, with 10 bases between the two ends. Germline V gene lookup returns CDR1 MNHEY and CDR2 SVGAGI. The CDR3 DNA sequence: TGTGCCAGCATTACGAGCTATAGCAATCAGCCCCAGCATTTT. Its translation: CASITSYSNQPQHF.